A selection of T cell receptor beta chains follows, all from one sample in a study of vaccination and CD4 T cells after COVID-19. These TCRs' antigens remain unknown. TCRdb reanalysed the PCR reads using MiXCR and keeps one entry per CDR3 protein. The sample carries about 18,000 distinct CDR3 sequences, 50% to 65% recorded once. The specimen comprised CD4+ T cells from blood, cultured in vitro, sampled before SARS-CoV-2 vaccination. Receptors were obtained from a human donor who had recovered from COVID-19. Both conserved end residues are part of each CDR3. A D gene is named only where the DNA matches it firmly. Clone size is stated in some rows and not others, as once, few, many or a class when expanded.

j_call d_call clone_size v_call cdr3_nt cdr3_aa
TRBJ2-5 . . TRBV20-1 TGCAGTGCTCCCTGGCCCCAGGGGCAAAAGGAGACCCAGTACTTC CSAPWPQGQKETQYF
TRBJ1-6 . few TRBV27 TGTGCCAGCAGTTTAGGCCCGGAAGAGAATTCACCCCTCCACTTT CASSLGPEENSPLHF
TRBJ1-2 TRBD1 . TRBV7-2 TGTGCCAGCAGCTTTAGGGGGCGCCCGGTGGAATATGGCTACACCTTC CASSFRGRPVEYGYTF
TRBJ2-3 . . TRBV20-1 TGCAGTGCTAGAATTGGGGACTCCTATACGCAGTATTTT CSARIGDSYTQYF
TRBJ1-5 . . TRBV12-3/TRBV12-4 TGTGCCAGCAGTCTTAACCAGCCCCAGCATTTT CASSLNQPQHF
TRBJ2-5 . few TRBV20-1 TGCAGTGCTAGACCTAGCCTGGGGACCCAGTACTTC CSARPSLGTQYF
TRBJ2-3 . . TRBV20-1 TGCAGTGCTAGGGGGGACACCACAGATACGCAGTATTTT CSARGDTTDTQYF
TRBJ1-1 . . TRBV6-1 TGTGCCAGCAGTCAGGCCCAGAACACTGAAGCTTTCTTT CASSQAQNTEAFF
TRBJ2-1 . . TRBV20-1 TGCGCATCCTCCCCCAGGGGCTCCTACAATGAGCAGTTCTTC CASSPRGSYNEQFF
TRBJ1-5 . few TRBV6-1 TGTGCCAGCAGAGCGACCCGAAATCAGCCCCAGCATTTT CASRATRNQPQHF
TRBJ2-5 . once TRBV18 TGTGCCAGCTCGCAGCTTACAGGGCCCCAGTACTTC CASSQLTGPQYF
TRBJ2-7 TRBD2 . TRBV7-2 TGTGCCAGCAGCCCGCCGGGTCCGACTAGCAATTTC CASSPPGPTSNF
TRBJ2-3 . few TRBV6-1 TGTGCCAGCGCTCCACCCACCACTTCAGATACGCAGTATTTT CASAPPTTSDTQYF
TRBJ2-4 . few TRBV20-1 TGCAGTGCCCACGGGGTGACAGGCAACACCAAAAACATTCAGTACTTC CSAHGVTGNTKNIQYF
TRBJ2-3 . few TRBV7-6 TGTGCCAGCAGCTTAGGAGGATCGGGCACAGATACGCAGTATTTT CASSLGGSGTDTQYF
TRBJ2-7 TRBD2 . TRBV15 TGTGCCACCAGCCGAGGACTAGCAGAGTACGAGCAGTACTTC CATSRGLAEYEQYF
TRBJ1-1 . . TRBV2 TGTGCCAGCAGCTCAGACAGGTTCGACACTGAAGCTTTCTTT CASSSDRFDTEAFF
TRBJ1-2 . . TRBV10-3 TGTGCCATCAGTGGGCAGGCTCTTACGGGCTACACCTTC CAISGQALTGYTF
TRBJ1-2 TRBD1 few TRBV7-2 TGTGCCAGCAGCCCGGGACAGGGGGCCCTCTCTGGTGGCTACACCTTC CASSPGQGALSGGYTF
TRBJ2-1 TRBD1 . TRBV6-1 TGTGCCAGCAGGCCCGCCGACAGGGGGCTTTACAATGAGCAGTTCTTC CASRPADRGLYNEQFF
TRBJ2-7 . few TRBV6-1 TGTGCCAGCAGTCCGGGACTTCTATTCGGCGTATCCTACGAGCAGTACTTC CASSPGLLFGVSYEQYF
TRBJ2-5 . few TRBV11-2 TGTGCCAGCAGCTTTGGGCAGAACCAAGAGACCCAGTACTTC CASSFGQNQETQYF
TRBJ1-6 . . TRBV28 TGTGCCAGCAGATCCGGGATACATAATTCACCCCTCCACTTT CASRSGIHNSPLHF
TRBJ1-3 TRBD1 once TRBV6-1 TGTGCCAGCGGTGAACGCCGGGGGACAGGCACTGGAAACACCATATATTTT CASGERRGTGTGNTIYF
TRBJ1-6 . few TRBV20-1 TGCAGTGCTCACCCTATCCGTGTAGGGGGAACGGGTGGTTCACCCCTCCACTTT CSAHPIRVGGTGGSPLHF
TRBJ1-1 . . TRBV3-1 TGTGCCAGCAGACAGGGCGTGGGGACTGAAGCTTTCTTT CASRQGVGTEAFF
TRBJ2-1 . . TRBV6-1 TGTGCCACTGCCGAGGGGACTTGGGGGGTCGGGGAGCAGTTCTTC CATAEGTWGVGEQFF
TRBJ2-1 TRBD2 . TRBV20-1 TGCAGTGCCCCCGGACTAGCGTCCTACAATGAGCAGTTCTTC CSAPGLASYNEQFF
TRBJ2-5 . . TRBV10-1 TGCGCCAGCAGTGCCGGGGGAGAGACCCAGTACTTC CASSAGGETQYF
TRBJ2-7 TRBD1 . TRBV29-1 TGCAGCGTTGTTGGGACAGGGGGCCTTCCCTACGAGCAGTACTTC CSVVGTGGLPYEQYF
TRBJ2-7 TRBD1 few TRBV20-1 TGCAGTGCTCTACGGGACAGCATAGTCTACGAGCAGTACTTC CSALRDSIVYEQYF